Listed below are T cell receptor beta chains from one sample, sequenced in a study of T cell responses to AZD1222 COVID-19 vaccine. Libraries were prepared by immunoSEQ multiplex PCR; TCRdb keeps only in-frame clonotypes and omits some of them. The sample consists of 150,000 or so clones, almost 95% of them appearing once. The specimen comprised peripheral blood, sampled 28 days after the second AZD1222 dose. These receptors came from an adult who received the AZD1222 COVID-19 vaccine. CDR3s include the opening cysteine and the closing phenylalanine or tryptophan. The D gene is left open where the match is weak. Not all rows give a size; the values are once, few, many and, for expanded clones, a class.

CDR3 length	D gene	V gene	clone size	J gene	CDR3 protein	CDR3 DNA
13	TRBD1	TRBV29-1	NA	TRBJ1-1	CSVSTGGHTEAFF	TGCAGCGTTTCCACAGGGGGCCACACTGAAGCTTTCTTT
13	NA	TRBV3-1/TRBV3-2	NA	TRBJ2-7	CASSQRGPPEQYF	TGTGCCAGCAGCCAAAGAGGGCCCCCTGAGCAGTACTTC
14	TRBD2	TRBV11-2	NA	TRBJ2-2	CAVLAGVPTGELFF	TGTGCCGTACTAGCGGGAGTCCCCACCGGGGAGCTGTTTTTT
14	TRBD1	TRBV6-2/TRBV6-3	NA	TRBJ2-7	CASSSGTGGYEQYF	TGTGCCAGCAGTTCCGGGACAGGGGGCTACGAGCAGTACTTC
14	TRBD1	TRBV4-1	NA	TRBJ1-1	CASSQDRGHTEAFF	TGCGCCAGCAGCCAAGACAGGGGGCACACTGAAGCTTTCTTT
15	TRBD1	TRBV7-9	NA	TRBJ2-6	CASTPQGAGANVLTF	TGTGCCAGCACCCCGCAGGGGGCTGGGGCCAACGTCCTGACTTTC
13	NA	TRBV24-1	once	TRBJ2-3	CATVPPGGDTQYF	TGTGCCACCGTCCCGCCAGGGGGGGATACGCAGTATTTT
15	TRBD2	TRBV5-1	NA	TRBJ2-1	CASRRLAGGSDEQFF	TGCGCCAGCAGAAGACTAGCGGGAGGGAGCGATGAGCAGTTCTTC
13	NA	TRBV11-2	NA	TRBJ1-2	CASSLTRDYGYTF	TGTGCCAGCAGCCTAACTAGAGACTATGGCTACACCTTC
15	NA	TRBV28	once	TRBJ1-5	CASRQAGVSNQPQHF	TGTGCCAGCAGACAAGCAGGGGTCAGCAATCAGCCCCAGCATTTT
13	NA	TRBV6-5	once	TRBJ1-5	CASNSLGNQPQHF	TGTGCCAGCAACTCTCTAGGGAATCAGCCCCAGCATTTT
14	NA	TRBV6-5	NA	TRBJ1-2	CASRPRGPTYGYTF	TGTGCCAGCAGGCCCCGGGGGCCGACCTATGGCTACACCTTC
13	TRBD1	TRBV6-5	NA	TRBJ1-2	CASRDRGRYGYTF	TGTGCCAGCAGGGACAGGGGGCGCTATGGCTACACCTTC
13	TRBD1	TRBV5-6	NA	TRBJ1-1	CASSFDRVTEAFF	TGTGCCAGCAGCTTTGACAGGGTTACTGAAGCTTTCTTT
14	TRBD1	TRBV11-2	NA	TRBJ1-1	CASSTRDRGPQAFF	TGTGCCAGCAGTACCCGGGACAGGGGGCCACAGGCTTTCTTT
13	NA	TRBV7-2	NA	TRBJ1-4	CASSFGLNEKLFF	TGTGCCAGCAGCTTTGGGCTAAATGAAAAACTGTTTTTT
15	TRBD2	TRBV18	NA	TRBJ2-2	CASSPGLAGAGELFF	TGTGCCAGCTCACCTGGACTAGCGGGAGCCGGGGAGCTGTTTTTT
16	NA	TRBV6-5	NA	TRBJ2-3	CASSYLAETITDTQYF	TGTGCCAGCAGTTACTTGGCGGAGACTATCACAGATACGCAGTATTTT
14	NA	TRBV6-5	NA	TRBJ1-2	CASSYGGKLDGYTF	TGTGCCAGCAGTTACGGGGGGAAGTTGGATGGCTACACCTTC
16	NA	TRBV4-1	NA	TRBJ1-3	CASSQDITGSGNTIYF	TGCGCCAGCAGCCAAGATATTACGGGCTCTGGAAACACCATATATTTT
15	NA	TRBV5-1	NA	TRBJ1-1	CASSLEVGLNTEAFF	TGCGCCAGCAGCTTGGAAGTCGGATTGAACACTGAAGCTTTCTTT
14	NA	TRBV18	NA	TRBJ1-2	CASAFDRSNYGYTF	TGTGCCAGTGCATTCGACAGGTCCAACTATGGCTACACCTTC
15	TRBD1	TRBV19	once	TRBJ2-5	CASSIGQGNVETQYF	TGTGCCAGTAGTATAGGACAGGGCAATGTTGAGACCCAGTACTTC
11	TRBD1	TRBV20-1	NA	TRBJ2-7	CSAGQGIGQYF	TGCAGTGCCGGACAGGGCATCGGGCAGTACTTC
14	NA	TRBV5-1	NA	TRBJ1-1	CASSFGGGGTEAFF	TGCGCCAGCAGCTTTGGAGGTGGCGGCACTGAAGCTTTCTTT
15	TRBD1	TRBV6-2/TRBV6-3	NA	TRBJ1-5	CASSHRGGAYQPQHF	TGTGCCAGCAGTCACAGGGGGGGCGCGTATCAGCCCCAGCATTTT
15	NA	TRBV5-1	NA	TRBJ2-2	CASRVPAGFGGELFF	TGCGCCAGCAGGGTACCCGCGGGGTTCGGCGGGGAGCTGTTTTTT
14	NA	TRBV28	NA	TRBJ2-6	CASSLSSGANVLTF	TGTGCCAGCAGTTTGTCCTCTGGGGCCAACGTCCTGACTTTC
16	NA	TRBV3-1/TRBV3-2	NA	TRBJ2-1	CASGSRRTSSYNEQFF	TGTGCCAGCGGATCCCGGCGGACAAGCTCCTACAATGAGCAGTTCTTC
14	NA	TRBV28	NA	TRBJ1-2	CASSKWTSRYGYTF	TGTGCCAGCAGCAAGTGGACAAGCCGCTATGGCTACACCTTC
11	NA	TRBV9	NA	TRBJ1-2	CASSVGRGYTF	TGTGCCAGCAGCGTAGGGCGAGGCTACACCTTC
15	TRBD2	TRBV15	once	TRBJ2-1	CATSRARTSRDEQFF	TGTGCCACCAGCAGAGCCAGGACTAGCCGGGATGAGCAGTTCTTC
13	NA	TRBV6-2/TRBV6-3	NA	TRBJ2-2	CASSYINTGELFF	TGTGCCAGCAGTTACATTAACACCGGGGAGCTGTTTTTT
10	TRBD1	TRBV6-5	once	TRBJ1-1	CATGGQKAFF	TGTGCCACCGGGGGACAGAAAGCTTTCTTT
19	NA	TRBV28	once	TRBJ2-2	CASSFPRLPGSVNTGELFF	TGTGCCAGCAGTTTCCCACGCCTCCCCGGAAGCGTAAACACCGGGGAGCTGTTTTTT
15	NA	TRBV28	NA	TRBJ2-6	CASSLRYSGANVLTF	TGTGCCAGCAGTTTACGATACTCTGGGGCCAACGTCCTGACTTTC
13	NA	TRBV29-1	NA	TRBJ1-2	CSVEGGPGDGYTF	TGCAGCGTTGAAGGAGGCCCAGGGGACGGCTACACCTTC
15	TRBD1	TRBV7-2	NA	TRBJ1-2	CASSLEGQGAYGYTF	TGTGCCAGCAGCTTAGAAGGACAGGGGGCCTATGGCTACACCTTC
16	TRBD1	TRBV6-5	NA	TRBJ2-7	CASSYQFTGGSYEQYF	TGTGCCAGCAGTTACCAGTTTACAGGGGGCTCCTACGAGCAGTACTTC
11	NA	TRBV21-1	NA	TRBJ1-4	CASSFDEKLFF	TGTGCCAGCAGCTTCGATGAAAAACTGTTTTTT
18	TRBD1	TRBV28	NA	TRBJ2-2	CASRSPGQGAANTGELFF	TGTGCCAGCAGATCCCCGGGACAGGGGGCGGCGAACACCGGGGAGCTGTTTTTT
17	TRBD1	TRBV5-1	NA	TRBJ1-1	CASSWGRTGRVNTEAFF	TGCGCCAGCAGTTGGGGGAGGACAGGGCGAGTGAACACTGAAGCTTTCTTT
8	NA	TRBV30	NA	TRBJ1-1	CAWEKAFF	TGTGCCTGGGAAAAAGCTTTCTTT
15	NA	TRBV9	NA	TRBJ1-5	CASSPGWGGNQPQHF	TGTGCCAGCAGCCCCGGGTGGGGTGGCAATCAGCCCCAGCATTTT
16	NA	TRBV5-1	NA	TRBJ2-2	CASSLFDRTNTGELFF	TGCGCCAGCAGCTTATTTGACAGGACGAACACCGGGGAGCTGTTTTTT
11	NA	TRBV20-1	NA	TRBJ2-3	CSAIGTDTQYF	TGCAGTGCTATTGGCACAGATACGCAGTATTTT
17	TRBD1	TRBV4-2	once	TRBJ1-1	CASSQVLGTGGGTEAFF	TGTGCCAGCAGCCAAGTCCTAGGGACAGGGGGAGGCACTGAAGCTTTCTTT